This T cell receptor beta chain was captured in a study of T cells in Graves' hyperthyroidism and ophthalmopathy. Study conclusions and caveats: Most expanded thyroid clonotypes above 0.001 recurred in blood.

The V gene end was trimmed by 6 bases and the J gene end by 2 bases; junction bases not matched to a gene: 10. Germline CDR1 MDHEN, CDR2 SYDVKM. This CDR3 is built from 16 residues. Ten or more counts support this clonotype. The antigen is undetermined. Amplified TCR beta CDR3 regions derived from RNA transcripts. TCR CDR3 regions were first amplified by RT-PCR with HTBI primers. TCRdb recomputed calls from the multiplex PCR reads with MiXCR, one row per CDR3 protein. This table holds about 350,000 distinct CDR3 sequences, about 13% found once. Uncontrolled infection, other autoimmune disease, pregnancy or lactation led to exclusion.

The sequenced sample consisted of blood. V is TRBV28 and J is TRBJ1-5; 7 bases fit TRBD1. The receptor's source is a woman aged 40 to 50 with Graves' ophthalmopathy. The CDR3 spells CASRWTGSTRNQPQHF. As DNA, the CDR3 is TGTGCCAGCAGGTGGACAGGATCGACCCGCAATCAGCCCCAGCATTTT.